Listed here are 14 T cell receptor beta chains from one sample, sequenced in a study of T cells in Graves' hyperthyroidism and ophthalmopathy. Amplification yielded TCR beta CDR3 regions, with RNA transcripts as the source. The HTBI primer set drove a first-round RT-PCR of the TCR CDR3. TCRdb called the multiplex PCR reads again in MiXCR, with one record for every CDR3 protein. The sample contains 500,000 to 600,000 distinct CDR3 sequences, about 43% of which appear only once. The sample comprised peripheral blood or thyroid tissue (not recorded which). The receptors stem from an adult woman with Graves' disease, either hyperthyroidism or ophthalmopathy (not recorded which).

This clonotype was detected a few times. A much larger clone lies one base from this, so it may be a read error. The chain carries TRBV5-1 and TRBJ1-1; D is unresolved. The germline CDR1 and CDR2 sequences are SGHRS and YFSETQ. This CDR3 contains 15 residues. The chain's CDR3 is CASSLEPQENTEASF. CDR3 sequence (DNA): TGCGCCAGCAGCTTGGAGCCCCAGGAGAACACTGAAGCTTCCTTT.

At least ten counts were recorded for this clonotype. V gene TRBV20-1 combines with J gene TRBJ1-6, with TRBD1 matching 7 bases. CDR1 DFQATT and CDR2 SNEGSKA come from the germline V gene (reference sequence). The CDR3 is 14 residues long. The CDR3 sequence: CRTGESSYNSPLHF. The CDR3 DNA reads as TGCAGAACAGGGGAAAGCTCCTATAATTCACCCCTCCACTTT.

Only a few counts were recorded for this clonotype. The rearrangement links TRBV7-9 to TRBJ1-2, with 7 bases identical to TRBD1. The CDR3 totals 15 residues. CDR1 SEHNR and CDR2 FQNEAQ come from the germline V gene (reference sequence). V lost 8 bases, J lost 4 bases, and 13 bases stayed unmatched. The CDR3 reads CASYPPGQTIYGYTF. DNA for the CDR3: TGTGCCAGCTACCCACCGGGACAGACTATCTATGGCTACACCTTC.

Many counts were recorded for this clonotype. The gene calls are TRBV7-2 and TRBJ2-7; 8 bases match TRBD2. The CDR3 has 15 amino acids. V shed 1 base, J shed 1 base, and the junction held 3 bases outside the gene matches. Looked up from germline, CDR1 is SGHTA and CDR2 is FQGNSA. In DNA form, the CDR3 reads TGTGCCAGCAGCTTAGGCGGGAGGAGGTCCTACGAGCAGTACTTC. This codes for CASSLGGRRSYEQYF.

The chain employs TRBV10-3 and TRBJ1-1; D ambiguous. The CDR3 totals 14 residues. Germline CDR1 is ENHRY and CDR2 is SYGVKD. Trimming left V 2 bases short and J 1 base short, with 8 bases between. In DNA, the CDR3 is TGTGCCATCAGTGAGGACGGTAAGAACACTGAAGCTTTCTTT. This sequence encodes CAISEDGKNTEAFF.

The chain uses TRBV7-3 and TRBJ1-5; the D is unclear. V was cut by 9 bases and J by 4 bases, with 19 bases left in between. Germline V gives CDR1 SGHTA, CDR2 FQGTGA. CDR3 length equals 15 residues. In DNA, the CDR3 is TGTGCCAGTAGTACTAGAGGCAGAACAAATCAGCCCCAGCATTTT. Its translation: CASSTRGRTNQPQHF.

This clonotype appeared many times. The chain is built from TRBV20-1 and TRBJ1-5; D is ambiguous. The V end was cut by 2 bases, the J end by 0 bases, with 11 bases between. The CDR3 has 15 amino acids. Per the germline V gene, CDR1 is DFQATT and CDR2 is SNEGSKA (reference sequence). The CDR3 DNA follows: TGCAGTGCTAGAAGGGAGGGAAGTAGCAATCAGCCCCAGCATTTT. It is translated as CSARREGSSNQPQHF.

As to this clonotype: This may stem from a read error, because a much larger clone lies one nucleotide away. The chain is built from TRBV20-1 and TRBJ2-2; perhaps D is TRBD1 or TRBD2 (5 bases each). The germline V gene encodes CDR1 DFQATT and CDR2 SNEGSKA (reference sequence). The length of the CDR3 is 14 residues. CDR3 loop: CNAILGAGTGELFF. CDR3 nucleotides: TGCAATGCTATTCTAGGGGCGGGCACCGGGGAGCTGTTTTTT.

The genes are TRBV4-2 and TRBJ2-5; D assignment may be TRBD1 or TRBD2 (5 bases each). V was pared by 0 bases and J by 7 bases, with 9 bases between. Germline lookup yields CDR1 LGHNA and CDR2 YNFKEQ. This CDR3 has 13 amino acids. CDR3 in amino acids: CASSQEGDGTQYF. The CDR3 bases are TGTGCCAGCAGCCAAGAGGGGGACGGGACCCAGTACTTC.

This clonotype showed up just a few times. This chain joins TRBV7-9 and TRBJ1-2, with D uncertain. From germline, CDR1 is SEHNR and CDR2 FQNEAQ (reference sequence). This CDR3 is built from 14 residues. V shed 1 base and J shed 3 bases, with 9 bases lying between them. The CDR3 loop is CASSLGLADYGYTF. CDR3 nucleotide sequence: TGTGCCAGCAGCTTAGGCTTGGCAGACTATGGCTACACCTTC.

This clonotype was seen at least ten times. The chain links TRBV11-2 to TRBJ2-5, with TRBD2 matching 7 bases. Germline CDR1 SGHAT, CDR2 FQNNGV. V gave up 5 bases and J gave up 6 bases; unmatched junction bases: 15. The CDR3 has 16 amino acids. The CDR3 loop is CASSARMGEGLKTQYF. For the CDR3, the DNA is TGTGCCAGCAGCGCCAGGATGGGGGAGGGCCTGAAGACCCAGTACTTC.

The table lists this clonotype with many counts. The chain has TRBV6-6 and TRBJ1-2, with a possible D match to TRBD1 (5 bases). The germline V and J ends were trimmed by 5 bases and 4 bases, with 20 bases remaining between them. CDR1 MNHNY and CDR2 SVGAGI come from the germline V gene (reference sequence). This CDR3 has 16 amino acids. Written as DNA, the CDR3 is TGTGCCAGCAGTCTACACACAAATGTGAGGGGCTATGGCTACACCTTC. It translates to CASSLHTNVRGYGYTF.

The chain has TRBV29-1 and TRBJ2-1; 11 bases map to TRBD1. The V segment lost 8 bases and the J segment 8 bases; nucleotides outside the gene matches: 8. Germline CDR1 SQVTM, CDR2 ANQGSEA. The length of the CDR3 is 13 residues. The CDR3 spells CSTGTGGVDEQFF. In DNA form, the CDR3 reads TGCAGCACCGGGACAGGGGGGGTGGATGAGCAGTTCTTC.

This clonotype was found many times. This sequence joins TRBV24-1 and TRBJ2-5; the D call may be TRBD1 or TRBD2 (5 bases each). The length of the CDR3 is 13 residues. Germline CDR1 and CDR2: KGHDR and SFDVKD. Trimming removed 9 bases at V and 0 bases at J, with 10 bases between. CDR3 in amino acids: CATSGTNQETQYF. The DNA for the CDR3 is TGTGCCACCTCGGGGACCAACCAAGAGACCCAGTACTTC.